The 18 T cell receptor beta chains listed next were all sequenced from one sample in a study of human thymus T cells. The table came from immunoSEQ multiplex PCR; TCRdb's copy has only in-frame clones and leaves some out. Counted here are tens of thousands of clones, 90% to 95% occurring once; the ten biggest clones make up approximately 0.031%. Corrective heart surgery yielded the resections from which the thymus tissue came. The sequenced sample was thymus tissue. The receptors originated from a girl under two years old with a congenital heart defect but otherwise immunologically healthy.

This chain connects TRBV10-3 to TRBJ2-7, with TRBD2 identical over 9 bases. From germline, CDR1 is ENHRY and CDR2 SYGVKD. The CDR3 covers 14 residues. V lost 6 bases and J lost 3; bases outside the gene matches: 6. Here the CDR3 DNA reads TGTGCCATCAGCCGGCGGGGGGGACGCTACGAGCAGTACTTC. As protein: CAISRRGGRYEQYF.

Only one count was recorded for this clone. The chain links TRBV9 to TRBJ2-5, with D tentatively TRBD1 or TRBD2 (5 bases each). The CDR3 has 14 amino acids. The V end was cut by 4 bases, the J end by 2 bases, with 12 bases between. The V gene's germline CDR1 is SGDLS and CDR2 YYNGEE. The DNA for the CDR3 is TGTGCCAGCAGCATACGGGACGGTCAAGAGACCCAGTACTTC. Protein sequence: CASSIRDGQETQYF.

The chain combines TRBV29-1 with TRBJ2-6, with D possibly TRBD2 on 6 matching bases. This CDR3 has 17 amino acids. CDR1 is SQVTM, CDR2 ANQGSEA, per germline. The V end was cut by 5 bases, the J end by 0 bases, with 17 bases between. The CDR3 nucleotides are TGCAGCGTTCTGCGACCGGGAGCAAACTCTGGGGCCAACGTCCTGACTTTC. Translated: CSVLRPGANSGANVLTF.

The rearrangement uses TRBV28 and TRBJ2-6; D gene unclear. Trimming removed 3 bases from V and 5 bases from J, with 20 bases in between. Germline loops: CDR1 MDHEN, CDR2 SYDVKM. This CDR3 has 18 amino acids. The CDR3 reads CASSLSPLTQSRANVLTF. For the CDR3, the DNA is TGTGCCAGCAGTTTGAGCCCTTTGACACAAAGTCGGGCCAACGTCCTGACTTTC.

The chain couples TRBV4-1 to TRBJ2-1; 11 bases are a match to TRBD2. CDR3 size: 17 residues. Germline CDR1 MGHRA, CDR2 YSYEKL. The J segment lost 4 bases and the V segment lost 4 bases, leaving 9 bases of the junction unmatched. The chain's CDR3 is CASSPGTSGRGYNEQFF. The CDR3 DNA is TGCGCCAGCAGCCCCGGGACTAGCGGCCGAGGTTACAATGAGCAGTTCTTC.

V usage is TRBV28 and J usage is TRBJ1-5, with D uncertain. This CDR3 is built from 17 residues. CDR1 is MDHEN, CDR2 SYDVKM, per germline. V was shortened by 3 bases and J by 4 bases, with 19 bases between the two germline ends. The CDR3 DNA follows: TGTGCCAGCAGTTTTGATCGGGCGAATAGCTTAAATCAGCCCCAGCATTTT. It yields the protein CASSFDRANSLNQPQHF.

This chain links TRBV30 with TRBJ2-3, with TRBD2 identical over 10 bases. Germline loops: CDR1 GTSNPN, CDR2 SVGIG (reference sequence). The CDR3 is 16 residues long. V was clipped by 2 bases and J by 2 bases; unmatched bases: 7. The DNA for the CDR3 is TGTGCCTGGAGTAACCGGACTAGCGGAATCACAGATACGCAGTATTTT. It specifies CAWSNRTSGITDTQYF.

The rearrangement links TRBV5-1 to TRBJ2-7, with 9 bases lining up with TRBD2. CDR1 SGHRS and CDR2 YFSETQ come from the germline V gene. CDR3 length: 15 residues. V lost 0 bases, J lost 5 bases, and 6 bases stayed unmatched. CDR3 nucleotide sequence: TGCGCCAGCAGCTTGGTGTTAGCGGGAGCTCACGAGCAGTACTTC. This gives the protein CASSLVLAGAHEQYF.

The rearrangement uses TRBV2 and TRBJ2-7; 7 nucleotides align to TRBD2. Germline V lookup: CDR1 SNHLY, CDR2 FYNNEI. This CDR3 is built from 15 residues. Losses at the gene ends were 2 bases for V and 2 bases for J; bases not matched to a gene: 6. CDR3 sequence (DNA): TGTGCCAGCAGTGAACGGGCGGGGGAGCCCTACGAGCAGTACTTC. Translation gives CASSERAGEPYEQYF.

The V and J genes are TRBV29-1 and TRBJ2-7; 9 bases line up with TRBD2. Germline trimming cut 5 bases from V and 7 bases from J; bases unmatched to any gene: 9. CDR3 length equals 13 residues. In germline, CDR1 is SQVTM, CDR2 ANQGSEA. CDR3 sequence (DNA): TGCAGCGTTACTGGTAGGAGCGGGAGGGAGCAGTACTTC. Amino acid sequence: CSVTGRSGREQYF.

The V and J genes are TRBV28 and TRBJ2-1; D not resolved. The CDR3 covers 14 residues. Deletions cut 3 bases from V and 9 bases from J, with 15 bases between. Looked up from germline, CDR1 is MDHEN and CDR2 is SYDVKM. CDR3 in amino acids: CASSFDFLLGEQFF. The CDR3 DNA reads as TGTGCCAGCAGTTTTGATTTCCTCTTGGGTGAGCAGTTCTTC.

V usage is TRBV20-1 and J usage is TRBJ2-5, with D hard to call. With the DNA end fitting TRBJ2-7 better, the J assignment may be wrong. The length of the CDR3 is 9 residues. CDR1 and CDR2 (germline): DFQATT, SNEGSKA (reference sequence). This chain's CDR3 is CSARNEQYF. CDR3 coding DNA: TGCAGTGCTAGAAACGAGCAGTACTTC.

The J gene is TRBJ1-2, the V gene TRBV28; D gene unclear. The CDR3 totals 14 residues. Trimming removed 5 bases at V and 8 bases at J, with 18 bases between. Germline V lookup: CDR1 MDHEN, CDR2 SYDVKM. CDR3 DNA: TGTGCCAGCAGTATCACCGGACCTTGGTCAGGCTACACCTTC. This gives the protein CASSITGPWSGYTF.

The chain uses TRBV7-9 and TRBJ2-5, with D possibly matching TRBD2 (6 bases). V shed 1 base and J shed 3 bases, with 18 bases lying between them. The CDR3 extends over 17 amino acids. Germline V gene data show CDR1 as SEHNR and CDR2 as FQNEAQ (reference sequence). The CDR3 DNA sequence: TGTGCCAGCAGCTTAGGACGGGGGATAGCCTACAAAGAGACCCAGTACTTC. Translation gives CASSLGRGIAYKETQYF. The complete variable domain, with remaining parts taken from reference TRBV7-9 and TRBJ2-5, reads DTGVSQNPRHKITKRGQNVTFRCDPISEHNRLYWYRQTLGQGPEFLTYFQNEAQLEKSRLLSDRFSAERPKGSFSTLEIQRTEQGDSAMYLCASSLGRGIAYKETQYFGPGTRLLVL.

Only one count was recorded for this clone. This sequence joins TRBV18 and TRBJ2-5, with 9 nucleotides matching TRBD1. This CDR3 comprises 15 residues. Germline CDR1 and CDR2: KGHSH and LQKENI. The J segment lost 2 bases and the V segment lost 6 bases, leaving 7 bases of the junction unmatched. This CDR3 reads CASSPGTGTQETQYF. In nucleotides, the CDR3 is TGTGCCAGCTCCCCCGGGACAGGGACGCAAGAGACCCAGTACTTC.

The rearrangement links TRBV18 to TRBJ1-4; 7 bases match TRBD1. Trimming cost V 3 bases and J 0 bases; bases outside gene matches: 10. The CDR3 loop spans 18 amino acids. Per germline, CDR1 KGHSH and CDR2 LQKENI. In nucleotides, the CDR3 is TGTGCCAGCTCACCTCGGGGACAGTCTGTTGCAACTAATGAAAAACTGTTTTTT. Protein: CASSPRGQSVATNEKLFF. The full variable domain, completed using reference TRBV18 and TRBJ1-4, is NAGVMQNPRHLVRRRGQEARLRCSPMKGHSHVYWYRQLPEEGLKFMVYLQKENIIDESGMPKERFSAEFPKEGPSILRIQQVVRGDSAAYFCASSPRGQSVATNEKLFFGSGTQLSVL.

This clone was observed a single time. The chain's CDR3 is CASSHGPGIEQYF. CDR3 sequence (DNA): TGCGCCAGCAGCCACGGGCCAGGGATCGAGCAGTACTTC. V gene TRBV4-1 combines with J gene TRBJ2-7, with a possible D match to TRBD1 (5 bases). The CDR3 loop spans 13 amino acids. CDR1 is MGHRA, CDR2 YSYEKL, per germline. Trimming pared 3 bases from V and 6 bases from J, leaving 12 bases between.

The J gene is TRBJ1-2, the V gene TRBV29-1; TRBD1 agrees at 9 bases. Losses at the gene ends were 4 bases for V and 2 bases for J; bases not matched to a gene: 8. The CDR3 is made up of 15 amino acids. Germline assignment: CDR1 SQVTM and CDR2 ANQGSEA. DNA of the CDR3: TGCAGCGTTGTAGTCATTGGACAGGGGAACTATGGCTACACCTTC. Protein: CSVVVIGQGNYGYTF.